A selection of T cell receptor beta chains follows, all from one sample in a study of T cell responses to AZD1222 COVID-19 vaccine. Sequenced by immunoSEQ multiplex PCR; TCRdb stores in-frame clones only, minus some. The sample holds roughly 140,000 clones, around 90% seen once. Sample: peripheral blood, taken on day 0 of AZD1222 vaccination. These receptor sequences come from an adult in good health. CDR3s include the opening cysteine and the closing phenylalanine or tryptophan. Each record gives: V gene, D gene, CDR3 protein. A D gene is named only where the DNA matches it firmly.

TRBV7-3 | - | CASSRSRTSTDTQYF
TRBV27 | - | CASSFTSGSGANVLTF
TRBV28 | - | CASSLFVHYEQYF
TRBV11-3 | TRBD2 | CASSSSGSMAGELFF
TRBV19 | - | CASSIRGLSTEAFF
TRBV7-2 | TRBD1 | CASSLGSAGGGSPLHF
TRBV2 | - | CASSVRWFQQYF
TRBV10-3 | TRBD2 | CAISEERGEQYF
TRBV28 | TRBD1 | CASSPTGTGEMLTQYF
TRBV18 | - | CASSPELVTGELFF
TRBV10-3 | - | CAISERQGRQFF
TRBV28 | - | CASSFPRRTQYF
TRBV5-1 | - | CASSLVQNYEQYF
TRBV14 | TRBD1 | CASSQERTGKVYGYTF